This T cell receptor (beta chain) was observed in a study of blood T cell repertoires in COVID-19. On the study more broadly: The United States, Italy and Spain supplied acute and convalescent COVID-19 samples.

Authors' data handling: The assay estimated nucleated cells by amplifying reference gene primers. The table came from immunoSEQ multiplex PCR; TCRdb's copy has only in-frame clones and leaves some out. That table gives V, J and clone size, and the DNA gave D and trimming. The sample has roughly 180,000 clones; approximately 85% are singletons. This clone has more than one count but fewer than ten. V lost 5 bases and J lost 4, with 12 bases in between. The CDR3 has 14 residues. Germline lookup yields CDR1 MNHEY and CDR2 SMNVEV (reference sequence). The TCR originated in a woman in her forties or fifties with COVID-19, enrolled during active disease. Sequenced: peripheral blood. The rearrangement links TRBV27 to TRBJ2-1; D unclear. The CDR3 here is CASSTPTRYNEQFF. Here the CDR3 DNA reads TGTGCCAGCAGTACCCCGACTCGATACAATGAGCAGTTCTTC.